A selection of T cell receptor beta chains follows, all from one sample in a study of beta chain features in type 1 diabetes. Clones were sequenced by immunoSEQ multiplex PCR, and TCRdb holds only the in-frame ones, with some missing. In the table there are about 710,000 clones, over 12% of which are singletons. The sample comprised naive CD4+ T cells from blood. The receptor set was obtained from a young man with type 1 diabetes. Each CDR3 is given with its conserved first and last residue. The D gene is left open where the match is weak. Expanded clones get a size class; other rows say once, few or many, or leave the size out.

TRBD2	TRBV5-1	TRBJ2-1	few	CASSLARRGTSGYNEQFF	TGCGCCAGCAGCTTGGCCCGCAGGGGGACTAGCGGGTACAATGAGCAGTTCTTC
TRBD1	TRBV2	TRBJ1-2	few	CASSGTGVYGYTF	TGTGCCAGCAGTGGGACAGGAGTCTATGGCTACACCTTC
.	TRBV2	TRBJ2-1	few	CASSEIGTNNEQFF	TGTGCCAGCAGTGAAATCGGGACCAACAATGAGCAGTTCTTC
.	TRBV1	TRBJ2-3	few	CTSSQERLAGIRTTDTQYF	TGCACCAGCAGCCAAGAGCGACTAGCGGGGATACGAACCACAGATACGCAGTATTTT
.	TRBV30	TRBJ2-1	.	CAWARGGNNEQFF	TGTGCCTGGGCAAGGGGGGGTAACAATGAGCAGTTCTTC
.	TRBV5-1	TRBJ2-1	.	CASTSTEYNEQFF	TGCGCCAGCACCTCGACGGAGTACAATGAGCAGTTCTTC
TRBD1	TRBV9	TRBJ1-5	few	CASSVGTGGNQPQHF	TGTGCCAGCAGCGTAGGGACAGGGGGCAATCAGCCCCAGCATTTT
.	TRBV2	TRBJ2-7	.	CASTGAYEQYF	TGTGCCAGCACAGGGGCGTACGAGCAGTACTTC
TRBD1	TRBV5-1	TRBJ2-1	few	CASGGQGIDNEQFF	TGCGCCAGCGGTGGACAGGGAATTGACAATGAGCAGTTCTTC
.	TRBV6-6	TRBJ2-1	.	CASSYSRRTTYNEQFF	TGTGCCAGCAGTTACTCCCGACGGACTACCTACAATGAGCAGTTCTTC
.	TRBV9	TRBJ2-5	.	CASSVRYRASGETQYF	TGTGCCAGCAGCGTAAGGTACAGGGCGTCAGGGGAGACCCAGTACTTC
.	TRBV30	TRBJ2-5	.	CAWRTGGETQYF	TGTGCCTGGAGGACGGGTGGAGAGACCCAGTACTTC
TRBD1	TRBV6-5	TRBJ2-7	few	CASSPRQGAYEQYF	TGTGCCAGCAGCCCCAGACAGGGGGCCTACGAGCAGTACTTC
.	TRBV9	TRBJ1-6	.	CASSGDYREHSPLHF	TGTGCCAGCAGCGGAGACTACAGAGAACATTCACCCCTCCACTTT